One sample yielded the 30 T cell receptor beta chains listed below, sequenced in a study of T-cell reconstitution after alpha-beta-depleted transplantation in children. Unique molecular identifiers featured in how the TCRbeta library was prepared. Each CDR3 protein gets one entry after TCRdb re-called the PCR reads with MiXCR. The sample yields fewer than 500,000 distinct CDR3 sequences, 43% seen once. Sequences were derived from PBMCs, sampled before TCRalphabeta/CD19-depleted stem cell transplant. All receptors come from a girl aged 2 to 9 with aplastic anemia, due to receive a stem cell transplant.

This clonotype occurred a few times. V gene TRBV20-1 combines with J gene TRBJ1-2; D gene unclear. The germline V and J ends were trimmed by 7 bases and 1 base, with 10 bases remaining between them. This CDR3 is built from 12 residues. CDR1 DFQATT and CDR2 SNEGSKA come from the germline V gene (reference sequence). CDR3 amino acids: CSVPTDNYGYTF. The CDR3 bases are TGCAGTGTTCCGACGGATAACTATGGCTACACCTTC.

The CDR3 loop reads CASSQDRAQETQYF. CDR3 DNA sequence: TGTGCCAGCAGCCAGGACAGGGCTCAAGAGACCCAGTACTTC. J is TRBJ2-5 and V is TRBV4-2, with TRBD1 matching 8 bases. Germline CDR1 is LGHNA and CDR2 is YNFKEQ. The CDR3 is 14 amino acids. V gave up 3 bases and J gave up 2 bases; unmatched junction bases: 2.

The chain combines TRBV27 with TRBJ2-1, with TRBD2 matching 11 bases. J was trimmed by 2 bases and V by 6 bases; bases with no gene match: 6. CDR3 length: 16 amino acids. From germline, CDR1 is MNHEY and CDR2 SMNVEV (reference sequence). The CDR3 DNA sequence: TGTGCCAGCAGCGTCGTAGCGGGGGGGACCTACAATGAGCAGTTCTTC. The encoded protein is CASSVVAGGTYNEQFF.

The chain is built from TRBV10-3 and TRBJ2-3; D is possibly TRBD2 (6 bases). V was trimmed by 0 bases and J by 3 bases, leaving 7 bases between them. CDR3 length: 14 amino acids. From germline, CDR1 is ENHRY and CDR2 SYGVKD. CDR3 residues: CAISESAGTDTQYF. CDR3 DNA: TGTGCCATCAGTGAGTCGGCGGGGACAGATACGCAGTATTTT.

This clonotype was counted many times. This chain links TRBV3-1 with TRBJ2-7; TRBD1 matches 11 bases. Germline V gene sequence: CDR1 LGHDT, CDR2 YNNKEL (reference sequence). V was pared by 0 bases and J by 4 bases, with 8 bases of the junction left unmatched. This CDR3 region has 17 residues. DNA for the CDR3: TGTGCCAGCAGCCAAGATCGGACAGGGGGCATAATTTACGAGCAGTACTTC. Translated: CASSQDRTGGIIYEQYF.

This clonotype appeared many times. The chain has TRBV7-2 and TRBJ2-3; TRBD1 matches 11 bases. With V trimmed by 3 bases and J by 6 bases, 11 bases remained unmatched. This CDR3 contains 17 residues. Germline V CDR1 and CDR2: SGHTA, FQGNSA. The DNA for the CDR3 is TGTGCCAGCAGCTTTAGGAGAGGGACAGGGGGACCCGATACGCAGTATTTT. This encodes CASSFRRGTGGPDTQYF.

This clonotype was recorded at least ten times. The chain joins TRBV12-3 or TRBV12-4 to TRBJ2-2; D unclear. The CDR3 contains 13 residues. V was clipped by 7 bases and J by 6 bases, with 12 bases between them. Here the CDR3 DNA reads TGTGCCAGCACCTCAGTCCCCGCCGGGGAGCTGTTTTTT. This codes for CASTSVPAGELFF.

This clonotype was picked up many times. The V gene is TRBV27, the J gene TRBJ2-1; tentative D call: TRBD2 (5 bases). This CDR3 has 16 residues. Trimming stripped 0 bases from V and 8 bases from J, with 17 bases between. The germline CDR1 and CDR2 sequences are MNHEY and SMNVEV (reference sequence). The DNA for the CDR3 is TGTGCCAGCAGTTTATCGGCCAGCGCTAGCTCCTATGAGCAGTTCTTC. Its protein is CASSLSASASSYEQFF.

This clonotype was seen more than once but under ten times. The chain's CDR3 is CASSFSAVGAGGSTGELFF. CDR3 DNA sequence: TGTGCCAGCAGCTTTTCCGCCGTCGGGGCGGGAGGTAGCACCGGGGAGCTGTTTTTT. This chain uses TRBV11-2 with TRBJ2-2; TRBD2 agrees at 8 bases. V was clipped by 3 bases and J by 4 bases; unmatched bases: 16. Germline CDR1 reads SGHAT; CDR2 reads FQNNGV. The CDR3 is made up of 19 amino acids.

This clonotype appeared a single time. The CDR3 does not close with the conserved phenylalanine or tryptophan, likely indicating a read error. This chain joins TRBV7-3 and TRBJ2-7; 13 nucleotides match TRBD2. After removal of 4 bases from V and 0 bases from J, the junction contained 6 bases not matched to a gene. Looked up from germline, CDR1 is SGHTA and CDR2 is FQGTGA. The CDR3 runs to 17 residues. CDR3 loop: CASSSRTSGGSSYEQYS. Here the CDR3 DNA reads TGTGCCAGCAGCTCGCGGACTAGCGGGGGAAGCTCCTACGAGCAGTACTCC.

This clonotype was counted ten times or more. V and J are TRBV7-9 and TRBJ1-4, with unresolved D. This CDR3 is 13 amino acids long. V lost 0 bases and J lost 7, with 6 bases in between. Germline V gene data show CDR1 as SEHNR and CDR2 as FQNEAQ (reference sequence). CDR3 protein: CASSLAVGEKLFF. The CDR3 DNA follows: TGTGCCAGCAGCTTAGCGGTCGGTGAAAAACTGTTTTTT.

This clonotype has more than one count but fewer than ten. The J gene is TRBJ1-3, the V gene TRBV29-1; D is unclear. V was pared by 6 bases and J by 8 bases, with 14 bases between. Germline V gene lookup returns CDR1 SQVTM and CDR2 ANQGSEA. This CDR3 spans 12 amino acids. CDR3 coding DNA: TGCAGCGTCGCCTCTGACGGTGACACCATATATTTT. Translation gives CSVASDGDTIYF.

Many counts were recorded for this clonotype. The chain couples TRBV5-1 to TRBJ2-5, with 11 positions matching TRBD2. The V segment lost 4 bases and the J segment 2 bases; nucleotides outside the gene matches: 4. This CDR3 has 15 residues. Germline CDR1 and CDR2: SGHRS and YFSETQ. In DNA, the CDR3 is TGCGCCAGCAGCAACTTAGCGGGAGGGCAAGAGACCCAGTACTTC. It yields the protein CASSNLAGGQETQYF. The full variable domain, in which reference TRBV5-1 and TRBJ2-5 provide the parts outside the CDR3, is KAGVTQTPRYLIKTRGQQVTLSCSPISGHRSVSWYQQTPGQGLQFLFEYFSETQRNKGNFPGRFSGRQFSNSRSEMNVSTLELGDSALYLCASSNLAGGQETQYFGPGTRLLVL.

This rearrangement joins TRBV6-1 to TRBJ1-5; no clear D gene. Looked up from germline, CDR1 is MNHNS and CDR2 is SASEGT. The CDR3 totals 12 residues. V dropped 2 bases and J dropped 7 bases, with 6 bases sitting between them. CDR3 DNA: TGTGCCAGCAGTGAACAACCCCAGCCCCAGCATTTT. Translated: CASSEQPQPQHF.

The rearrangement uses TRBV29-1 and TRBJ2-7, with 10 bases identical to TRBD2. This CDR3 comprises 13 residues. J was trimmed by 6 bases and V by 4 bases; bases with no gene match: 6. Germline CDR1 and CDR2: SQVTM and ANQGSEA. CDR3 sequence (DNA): TGCAGCGTTGCATTAGCGGGAGGTAGCGAGCAGTACTTC. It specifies CSVALAGGSEQYF.

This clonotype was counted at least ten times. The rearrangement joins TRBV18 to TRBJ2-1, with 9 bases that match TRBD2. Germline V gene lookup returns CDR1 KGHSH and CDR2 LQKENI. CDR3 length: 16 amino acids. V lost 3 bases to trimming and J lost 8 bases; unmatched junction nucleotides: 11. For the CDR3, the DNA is TGTGCCAGCTCACCGGGTCGCGGGAGGGCCCTCGATGAGCAGTTCTTC. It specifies CASSPGRGRALDEQFF.

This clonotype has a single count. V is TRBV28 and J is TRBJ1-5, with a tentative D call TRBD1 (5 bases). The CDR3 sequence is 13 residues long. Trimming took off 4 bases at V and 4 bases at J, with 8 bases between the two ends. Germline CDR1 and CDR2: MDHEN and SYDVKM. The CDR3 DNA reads TGTGCCAGCAGTTGGGGGAATAATCAGCCCCAGCATTTT. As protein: CASSWGNNQPQHF.

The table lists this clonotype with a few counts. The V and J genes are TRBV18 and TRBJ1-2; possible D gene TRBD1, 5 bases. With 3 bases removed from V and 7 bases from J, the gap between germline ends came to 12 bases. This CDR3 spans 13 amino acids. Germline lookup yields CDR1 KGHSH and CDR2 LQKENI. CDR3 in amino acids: CASSPEQGAGYTF. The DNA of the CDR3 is TGTGCCAGCTCACCTGAGCAGGGCGCTGGCTACACCTTC.

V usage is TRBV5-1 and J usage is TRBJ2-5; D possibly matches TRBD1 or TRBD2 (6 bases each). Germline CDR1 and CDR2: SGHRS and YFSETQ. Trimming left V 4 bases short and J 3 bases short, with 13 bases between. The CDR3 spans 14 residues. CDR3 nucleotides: TGCGCCAGCAGCCCCCCGGGGGCTAAAGAGACCCAGTACTTC. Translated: CASSPPGAKETQYF.

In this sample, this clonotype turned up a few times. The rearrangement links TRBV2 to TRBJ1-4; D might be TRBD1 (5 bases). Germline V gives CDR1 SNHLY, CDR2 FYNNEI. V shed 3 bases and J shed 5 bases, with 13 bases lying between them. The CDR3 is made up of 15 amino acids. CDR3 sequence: CASSESGTLNEKLFF. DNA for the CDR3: TGTGCCAGCAGTGAGTCAGGGACGTTAAATGAAAAACTGTTTTTT.

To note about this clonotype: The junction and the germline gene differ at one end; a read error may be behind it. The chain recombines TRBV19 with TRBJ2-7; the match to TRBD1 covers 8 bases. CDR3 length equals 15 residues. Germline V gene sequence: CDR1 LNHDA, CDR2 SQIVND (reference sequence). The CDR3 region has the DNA TGTGCCGGTAGTATAACGGGACAGGCGAGCTACGAGCAGTACTTC. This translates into CAGSITGQASYEQYF.

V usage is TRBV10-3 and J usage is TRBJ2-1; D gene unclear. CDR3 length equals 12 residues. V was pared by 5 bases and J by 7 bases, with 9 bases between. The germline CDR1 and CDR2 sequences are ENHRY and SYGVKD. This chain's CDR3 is CAISRTENEQFF. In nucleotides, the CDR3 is TGTGCCATCAGTCGCACAGAGAATGAGCAGTTCTTC.

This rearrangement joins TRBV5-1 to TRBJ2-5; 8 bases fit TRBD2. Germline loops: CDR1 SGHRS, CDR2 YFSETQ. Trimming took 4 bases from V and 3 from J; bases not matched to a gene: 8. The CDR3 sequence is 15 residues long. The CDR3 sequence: CASSQTSGAKETQYF. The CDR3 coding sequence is TGCGCCAGCAGCCAAACTAGCGGAGCAAAAGAGACCCAGTACTTC. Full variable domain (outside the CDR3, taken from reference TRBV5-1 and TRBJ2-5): KAGVTQTPRYLIKTRGQQVTLSCSPISGHRSVSWYQQTPGQGLQFLFEYFSETQRNKGNFPGRFSGRQFSNSRSEMNVSTLELGDSALYLCASSQTSGAKETQYFGPGTRLLVL.

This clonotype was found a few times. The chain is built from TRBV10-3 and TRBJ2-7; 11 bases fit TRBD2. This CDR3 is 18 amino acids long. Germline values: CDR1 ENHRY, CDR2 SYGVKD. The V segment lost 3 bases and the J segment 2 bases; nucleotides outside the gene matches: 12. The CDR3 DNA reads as TGTGCCATCAGTGACCTTCGCCTAGCGGGAGGTCGCGCCTACGAGCAGTACTTC. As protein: CAISDLRLAGGRAYEQYF.

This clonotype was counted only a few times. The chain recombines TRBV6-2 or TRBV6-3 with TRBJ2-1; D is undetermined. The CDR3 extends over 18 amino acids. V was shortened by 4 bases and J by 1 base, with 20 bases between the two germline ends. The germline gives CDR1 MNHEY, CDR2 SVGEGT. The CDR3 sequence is CASSSILRTPASYNEQFF. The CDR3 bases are TGTGCCAGCAGTTCCATTCTTCGAACTCCCGCGTCCTACAATGAGCAGTTCTTC.

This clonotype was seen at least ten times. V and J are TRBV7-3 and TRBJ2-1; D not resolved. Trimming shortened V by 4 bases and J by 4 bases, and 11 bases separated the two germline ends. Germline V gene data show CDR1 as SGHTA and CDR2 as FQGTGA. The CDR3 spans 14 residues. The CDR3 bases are TGTGCCAGCAGCTATAAGGCGAGTTACAATGAGCAGTTCTTC. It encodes CASSYKASYNEQFF.

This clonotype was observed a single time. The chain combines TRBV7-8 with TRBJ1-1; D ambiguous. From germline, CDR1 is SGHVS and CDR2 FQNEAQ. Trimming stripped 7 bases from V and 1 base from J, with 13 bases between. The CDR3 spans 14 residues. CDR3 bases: TGTGCCAGCAAGTTGGGATCCGGGAACACTGAAGCTTTCTTT. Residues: CASKLGSGNTEAFF.

In nucleotides, the CDR3 is TGCAGTACCTCCGACCGAACAGATACGCAGTATTTT. Protein product: CSTSDRTDTQYF. The chain links TRBV20-1 to TRBJ2-3; D unclear. The germline CDR1 and CDR2 sequences are DFQATT and SNEGSKA (reference sequence). Trimming removed 8 bases from V and 3 bases from J, with 12 bases in between. This CDR3 has 12 residues.

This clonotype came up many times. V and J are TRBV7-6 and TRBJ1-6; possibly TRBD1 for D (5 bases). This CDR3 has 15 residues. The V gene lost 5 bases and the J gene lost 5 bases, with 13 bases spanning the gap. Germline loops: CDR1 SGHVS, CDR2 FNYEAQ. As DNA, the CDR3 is TGTGCCAGCAGCCGCACAGGAGCTCATAATTCACCCCTCCACTTT. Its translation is CASSRTGAHNSPLHF.

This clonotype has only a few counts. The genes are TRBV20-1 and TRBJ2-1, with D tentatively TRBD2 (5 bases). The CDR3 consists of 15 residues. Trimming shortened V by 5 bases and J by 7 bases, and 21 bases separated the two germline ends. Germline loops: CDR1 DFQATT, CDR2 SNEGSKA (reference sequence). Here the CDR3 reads CSASQVWRNTNEQFF. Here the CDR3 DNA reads TGCAGTGCTTCCCAGGTTTGGAGGAACACGAATGAGCAGTTCTTC.